This T cell receptor beta chain was recovered during a study of identical twins. Findings and caveats of the study: Insertions were reduced in abundant cord blood beta clonotypes but not in memory repertoires.

The CDR3 runs 16 residues. CDR1 and CDR2 (germline): SGHRS, YFSETQ. V trimming: 3 bases; J trimming: 3 bases; junction bases outside the gene matches: 5. Worth noting for this clonotype: The antigen is not known.

MiXCR, applied by TCRdb to the 5' RACE reads, yields one record per CDR3 protein. The sample records 400,000 or so distinct CDR3 sequences, 8.5% to 10% being singletons. The sequence was obtained from a woman aged 45-65 years in good health. Sample: naive T cells sorted from blood. The rearrangement joins TRBV5-1 to TRBJ2-1; 11 nucleotides align to TRBD2. The CDR3 reads CASSSDGLAGYNEQFF. The CDR3 bases are TGCGCCAGCAGCTCCGACGGACTAGCGGGCTACAATGAGCAGTTCTTC.